This TCR beta chain emerged from a study of shared clonotypes between healthy human individuals. Study-level information: The composition of the donors was a couple of women and a few men aged 18 to 49. Study-wide findings and caveats: Non-shared clonotypes had lower generation probabilities than clonotypes shared by all four sorted-subset donors. The study drew on few donors, limiting represented genetic and exposure-history diversity.

Concerning this clone itself: What it binds is not known.

Trimming cost V 2 bases and J 0 bases, with 9 bases left between them. Germline CDR1 SGDLS, CDR2 YYNGEE. The CDR3 spans 15 residues. Every immunoSEQ plate was one replicate of a subset's evenly spread DNA. Measured with immunoSEQ multiplex PCR; TCRdb has only the in-frame clones, and not every one. The repertoire consists of more than 2,000,000 clones, with 90% to 95% occurring once and the leading ten covering 0.35% to 0.5%. The receptor comes from a man in his late teens or twenties in good health. Some clones in this sample may be carry-over from other donors' samples. V is TRBV9 and J is TRBJ2-1; the D gene is possibly TRBD2 (6 bases). Sequencing was performed on naive CD4+ T cells from PBMCs. Regarding subset: CD45RA+ positively selected. CDR3 protein: CASSVEGISYNEQFF. As DNA, the CDR3 is TGTGCCAGCAGCGTGGAGGGCATCTCCTACAATGAGCAGTTCTTC.